This TCR beta chain was observed in a study of human T cells and chemical hapten exposure. Study details: Across its roughly 24 weeks, the study gave patients weekly diphenylcyclopropenone doses to the scalp. 0.01% DPC was applied to the upper back in patch tests, which were read at 6 days. Alopecia areata, totalis or universalis affected patients who were mostly female.

In its sample, this clonotype was seen a few times. The time point denotes: pre-sensitization, week 0. The treatment: therapeutic diphenylcyclopropenone sensitization with weekly scalp DPC. TCRdb itself ran the RACE reads through MiXCR, one entry per CDR3 protein. The data hold 180,000 or so distinct CDR3 sequences, with around 30% observed a single time. In germline, CDR1 is SQVTM, CDR2 ANQGSEA. The V and J ends lost 7 bases and 2 bases respectively, with 10 bases between them. CDR3 size: 12 residues. The sequence came from a woman aged 25 to 39 with alopecia areata. Some clones in this sample may be carry-over from other donors' samples. The source was whole blood, collected in connection with sensitization to the hapten diphenylcyclopropenone (DPC). This sequence joins TRBV29-1 and TRBJ2-3; no clear D. CDR3: CSAAAVTDTQYF. DNA of the CDR3: TGCAGCGCTGCGGCCGTCACAGATACGCAGTATTTT.